The T cell receptor beta chain described here comes from a study of metastatic and nonmetastatic thyroid tumors. Study at large: Repertoires were compared across blood and tumor or nodule tissue from malignant and benign thyroid patients.

The CDR3 has 17 residues. The germline V gene encodes CDR1 SGHRS and CDR2 YFSETQ. Among the patients, none had received any treatment before thyroid surgery. Source study methods: Using the CDR3 differences seen across clinicopathological groups, the authors built a distant-metastasis classifier for papillary thyroid cancer, which was meant to discriminate distant-metastatic patients. TCRdb reprocessed the PCR reads via MiXCR. In this record, the V and J calls reflect TCRdb's handling and not the investigators' own analysis. The table records some 31,000 clones, approximately 15% of them present only once. This clone was counted once. Antigen unknown. Germline and junction disagree at one end, which may indicate a read error. Study-wide points: Significantly greater TCR beta diversity was reportedly found in malignant thyroid tumors than in benign nodules (in blood and tumor).

This clonotype was obtained from a female donor with papillary thyroid cancer or a benign thyroid nodule (not recorded which). Some clones in this sample may be carry-over from other donors' samples. The chain is built from TRBV5-1 and TRBJ2-3; D gene uncertain. The sequenced sample consisted of blood. The CDR3 here is CAINTSPSGVGTDAQYF. The CDR3 DNA reads as TGCGCCATCAACACCTCCCCGTCCGGTGTTGGCACAGATGCGCAGTATTTT.